The rows below give T cell receptor beta chains drawn from one sample of a study of T cells in Graves' hyperthyroidism and ophthalmopathy. TCRdb called the multiplex PCR reads again in MiXCR, with one record for every CDR3 protein. This table holds about 600,000 distinct CDR3 sequences, approximately 15% found once. Sequences were obtained from blood. These receptors were taken from a woman between 18 and 29 years old with Graves' ophthalmopathy. Both conserved end residues are trimmed from each CDR3.

V,J,CDR3
TRBV12-3/TRBV12-4,TRBJ1-5,ASSGTPHQPQH
TRBV7-9,TRBJ2-7,ASSLVRLSSYEQY
TRBV5-5,TRBJ2-1,ASSPGLAGHEQF
TRBV7-2,TRBJ2-2,ASSSLRLVYDTGELF
TRBV6-9,TRBJ1-6,ARTRGFSYNSPLH
TRBV6-1,TRBJ2-2,ASSVGQPTGELF
TRBV27,TRBJ2-1,ASSLSLGLAGGFDEQF
TRBV29-1,TRBJ2-7,SVEDGQGREQY
TRBV6-1,TRBJ1-6,ASSKGRTENSPLH
TRBV28,TRBJ2-1,ASSFLNPGTSGGNYNEQF
TRBV6-6,TRBJ2-5,ASSYDPSGRAGETQY
TRBV9,TRBJ2-5,ASSVERTSWETQY
TRBV19,TRBJ2-2,AMEGTSGRAAGELF
TRBV7-8,TRBJ1-2,ASSLDLNSGYT
TRBV19,TRBJ1-1,ASQYADRLNTEAF
TRBV28,TRBJ2-3,ASSFFSVNADTQY
TRBV12-3/TRBV12-4,TRBJ1-3,ASSPRQNSGNTIY
TRBV29-1,TRBJ2-4,SVQPGLAPNIQY
TRBV6-1,TRBJ2-2,ASSPGGGLYTGELF
TRBV20-1,TRBJ2-7,SAGGAHPEEQY
TRBV7-8,TRBJ1-5,ASSLLGGYSNQPQH
TRBV27,TRBJ2-5,ASRGQALLRLY
TRBV28,TRBJ1-1,ASSLYRETEAF
TRBV6-2/TRBV6-3,TRBJ2-1,ASSLPSGLADNEQF
TRBV7-9,TRBJ2-5,ASSLLAHRDATAAQETQY
TRBV7-2,TRBJ1-5,ASSLGPEHQPQH
TRBV20-1,TRBJ1-4,SARGTVASSEKLF
TRBV14,TRBJ2-7,ASSAPFVSYEQY
TRBV20-1,TRBJ2-7,SARPHQGPSYEQY
TRBV27,TRBJ2-7,ASSSVTGQGAYEQY
TRBV12-3/TRBV12-4,TRBJ1-2,ASREWGQGARGYT
TRBV20-1,TRBJ1-1,SARAPVHRYTEAF
TRBV7-9,TRBJ2-5,ASSYDSGLGN
TRBV30,TRBJ2-2,AWSGPYRGELF
TRBV3-1,TRBJ2-3,ASSQDPVGGLVINTDTQY
TRBV27,TRBJ2-3,ASSFKVTDTQY
TRBV18,TRBJ2-5,ASSTRGQETQY
TRBV19,TRBJ1-5,ASSKAETGRYQPQH
TRBV5-8,TRBJ1-5,ASSHVLTGSNQPQH
TRBV6-1,TRBJ1-5,ASSPQGRNQSQH
TRBV12-3/TRBV12-4,TRBJ1-5,ASGKGTVSNQPQH
TRBV9,TRBJ2-7,ASSFESSGTLEQY
TRBV7-9,TRBJ1-5,ASSPDEGFNQPQH
TRBV5-1,TRBJ1-6,ASSLSGNYNSPLH
TRBV20-1,TRBJ2-7,SAHPWDGEAYEQY
TRBV12-3/TRBV12-4,TRBJ1-2,ASSFSGAIGYT
TRBV28,TRBJ1-4,ASSFPPRGEREKLF
TRBV15,TRBJ2-1,ATSSPRGGFYNEQF
TRBV3-1,TRBJ2-1,ASSQDGESFYNEQF
TRBV3-1,TRBJ1-2,ASSLSGADNYGYT
TRBV14,TRBJ2-5,VSSRGQQETQY
TRBV7-8,TRBJ2-7,ASSPGGSEQY
TRBV3-2,TRBJ1-2,ASRRGQGAVYGYT
TRBV9,TRBJ2-1,ASSELGVSYNEQF
TRBV12-3/TRBV12-4,TRBJ1-1,ASSLAQGPDTEAF